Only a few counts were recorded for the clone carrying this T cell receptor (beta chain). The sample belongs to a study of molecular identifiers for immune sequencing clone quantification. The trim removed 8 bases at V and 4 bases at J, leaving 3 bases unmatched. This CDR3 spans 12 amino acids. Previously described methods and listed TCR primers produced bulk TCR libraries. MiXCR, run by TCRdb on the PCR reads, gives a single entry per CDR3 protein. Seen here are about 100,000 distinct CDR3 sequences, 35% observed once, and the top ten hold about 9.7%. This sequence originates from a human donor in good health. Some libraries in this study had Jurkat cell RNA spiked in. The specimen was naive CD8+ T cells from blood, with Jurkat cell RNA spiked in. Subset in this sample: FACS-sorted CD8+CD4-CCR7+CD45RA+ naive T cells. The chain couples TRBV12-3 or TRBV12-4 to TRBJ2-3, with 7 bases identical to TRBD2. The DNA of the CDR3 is TGTGCCAGCGGGGAGGGCCCAGATACGCAGTATTTT. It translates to CASGEGPDTQYF.